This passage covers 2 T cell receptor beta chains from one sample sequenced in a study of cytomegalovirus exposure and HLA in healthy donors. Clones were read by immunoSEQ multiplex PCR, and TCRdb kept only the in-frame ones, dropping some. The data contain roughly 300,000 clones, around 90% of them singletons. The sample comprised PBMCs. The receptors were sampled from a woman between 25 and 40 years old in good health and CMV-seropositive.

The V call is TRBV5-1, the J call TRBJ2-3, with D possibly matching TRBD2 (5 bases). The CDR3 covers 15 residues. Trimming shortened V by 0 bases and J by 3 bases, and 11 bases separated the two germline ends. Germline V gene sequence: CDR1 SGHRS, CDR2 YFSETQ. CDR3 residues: CASSLVGVGTDTQYF. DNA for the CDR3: TGCGCCAGCAGCTTGGTGGGAGTAGGAACAGATACGCAGTATTTT. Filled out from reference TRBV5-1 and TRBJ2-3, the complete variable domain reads KAGVTQTPRYLIKTRGQQVTLSCSPISGHRSVSWYQQTPGQGLQFLFEYFSETQRNKGNFPGRFSGRQFSNSRSEMNVSTLELGDSALYLCASSLVGVGTDTQYFGPGTRLTVL.

The CDR3 region is CATREQGTYGYTF. For the CDR3, the DNA is TGTGCCACCAGAGAACAGGGGACCTATGGCTACACCTTC. This chain uses TRBV6-5 with TRBJ1-2; 7 bases are shared with TRBD1. V dropped 10 bases and J dropped 4; count of bases not matched to a gene: 9. Germline CDR1 and CDR2: MNHEY and SVGAGI. There are 13 residues in the CDR3.